One and the same sample provided the 27 T cell receptor beta chains below, sequenced in a study of sequential checkpoint blockade in melanoma. Only in-frame clones appear in the TCRdb table, and some are missing; sequencing was by immunoSEQ multiplex PCR. The data show some 14,000 clones, 65% to 85% seen once. Treatment of the sample: randomized to nivolumab then ipilimumab (arm A) or the reverse (arm B). The specimen comprised CD8+ T cells sorted from blood (inferred from file names), sampled from a patient given nivolumab and ipilimumab in sequence. The origin of the receptors is a human patient with melanoma. Some clones in this sample may be carry-over from other donors' samples.

V and J are TRBV5-6 and TRBJ1-2; D not certain. Trimming removed 2 bases from V and 0 bases from J, with 5 bases in between. This CDR3 is 13 amino acids long. Germline CDR1 SGHDT, CDR2 YYEEEE. In DNA form, the CDR3 reads TGTGCCAGCAGCTTAACTGCTAACTATGGCTACACCTTC. This gives the protein CASSLTANYGYTF.

This clone was recorded only once. V and J are TRBV4-2 and TRBJ1-1; no reliable D call. Germline V gene sequence: CDR1 LGHNA, CDR2 YNFKEQ. Trimming took off 6 bases at V and 0 bases at J, with 8 bases between the two ends. This CDR3 is 13 amino acids long. This CDR3 reads CASSRALNTEAFF. The CDR3 bases are TGTGCCAGCAGTCGAGCCCTGAACACTGAAGCTTTCTTT.

The chain joins TRBV7-8 to TRBJ2-5; maybe TRBD2 (7 bases). The CDR3 is 19 amino acids. V lost 5 bases and J lost 2, with 27 bases in between. Germline values: CDR1 SGHVS, CDR2 FQNEAQ. CDR3 protein: CASSTPPGAGESLQETQYF. The DNA of the CDR3 is TGTGCCAGCAGCACCCCCCCGGGGGCGGGGGAATCATTACAAGAGACCCAGTACTTC.

This clone was seen once. This chain links TRBV13 with TRBJ2-3; 9 nucleotides agree with TRBD2. The trim removed 0 bases at V and 1 base at J, leaving 2 bases unmatched. In germline, CDR1 is PRHDT, CDR2 FYEKMQ (reference sequence). CDR3 length equals 16 residues. CDR3 amino acids: CASSLGTSGRTDTQYF. The CDR3 nucleotides are TGTGCCAGCAGCTTAGGGACTAGCGGACGCACAGATACGCAGTATTTT.

This clone was seen more than once but under ten times. J is TRBJ2-7 and V is TRBV16, with D possibly being TRBD1 (7 bases). The CDR3 has 13 amino acids. The ends were cut back, 4 bases at V and 9 bases at J, with 16 bases in the middle. The germline V gene has CDR1 KGHSY and CDR2 FQNENV. CDR3 in DNA: TGTGCCAGCAGCCCCTCAGGGGGGTCGGGGCAGTACTTC. Translated: CASSPSGGSGQYF. Together with reference TRBV16 and TRBJ2-7, the CDR3 gives the full variable domain: GEEVAQTPKHLVRGEGQKAKLYCAPIKGHSYVFWYQQVLKNEFKFLISFQNENVFDETGMPKERFSAKCLPNSPCSLEIQATKLEDSAVYFCASSPSGGSGQYFGPGTRLTVT.

The chain couples TRBV10-1 to TRBJ2-1; 7 nucleotides match TRBD2. In germline, CDR1 is WNHNN, CDR2 SYGVQD (reference sequence). J gave up 5 bases and V 11 bases, and 21 bases lay outside the gene matches. This CDR3 spans 17 amino acids. The CDR3 nucleotides are TGCGCCTACCTCCCCCCTCTAGCGGCGGGCGCCGACAATGAGCAGTTCTTC. This translates into CAYLPPLAAGADNEQFF.

V gene TRBV28 combines with J gene TRBJ1-1; D is perhaps TRBD1 (6 bases). The CDR3 sequence is 13 residues long. Germline CDR1 MDHEN, CDR2 SYDVKM. The V gene lost 3 bases and the J gene lost 4 bases, with 9 bases spanning the gap. CDR3 residues: CASSFARGTEAFF. CDR3 nucleotides: TGTGCCAGCAGTTTCGCCAGGGGCACTGAAGCTTTCTTT.

The chain couples TRBV2 to TRBJ2-5; D perhaps matches TRBD2 (6 bases). Germline V lookup: CDR1 SNHLY, CDR2 FYNNEI. This CDR3 is built from 15 residues. Trimming cost V 7 bases and J 5 bases, with 20 bases left between them. CDR3 sequence reads: CASTSLGGWDETQYF. In DNA form, the CDR3 reads TGTGCCAGCACCTCCCTCGGAGGGTGGGACGAGACCCAGTACTTC.

This sequence joins TRBV5-4 and TRBJ1-6, with D possibly being TRBD1 (6 bases). This CDR3 region has 14 residues. Germline V gene data show CDR1 as SGHNT and CDR2 as YYREEE (reference sequence). V shed 3 bases and J shed 10 bases, with 14 bases lying between them. The CDR3 bases are TGTGCCAGCAGCTCCGGGACAATTCGATCACCCCTCCACTTT. This codes for CASSSGTIRSPLHF.

This clone was seen a single time. The chain has TRBV6-6 and TRBJ1-1; D is ambiguous. Deletions cut 5 bases from V and 2 bases from J, with 6 bases between. This CDR3 spans 12 amino acids. The germline gives CDR1 MNHNY, CDR2 SVGAGI (reference sequence). For the CDR3, the DNA is TGTGCCAGCAGTCCAGATAACACTGAAGCTTTCTTT. This sequence encodes CASSPDNTEAFF.

By share, this clone ranks as medium-sized. A read error may produce the germline difference seen at one junction end. This sample includes further DNA sequences coding for the same CDR3. The J gene is TRBJ2-3, the V gene TRBV7-3; a possible D gene is TRBD1 (8 bases). Germline CDR1 reads SGHTA; CDR2 reads FQGTGA. The CDR3 totals 15 residues. CDR3 DNA: TGTGCCAGCAGCCTAACAGGGGGGGCGACAGATACGCAGTATTTT. Its translation is CASSLTGGATDTQYF.

CDR3 loop: CAISTTGNNEKLFF. CDR3 sequence (DNA): TGTGCCATCAGTACGACAGGCAATAATGAAAAACTGTTTTTT. The chain recombines TRBV10-3 with TRBJ1-4, with a possible D match to TRBD1 (6 bases). Trimming took 5 bases from V and 4 from J, leaving 11 bases between them. Germline V gene data show CDR1 as ENHRY and CDR2 as SYGVKD. This CDR3 spans 14 amino acids.

This clone is categorized as medium-sized. This rearrangement joins TRBV27 to TRBJ1-2; TRBD1 matches 8 bases. The germline CDR1 and CDR2 sequences are MNHEY and SMNVEV (reference sequence). The CDR3 is 17 residues long. V was clipped by 5 bases and J by 6 bases; unmatched bases: 17. CDR3 region: CASSDGTGRGVHDGYTF. CDR3 sequence (DNA): TGTGCCAGCAGTGATGGGACAGGACGGGGAGTTCATGATGGCTACACCTTC.

The chain couples TRBV28 to TRBJ1-2, with a tentative D call TRBD1 (5 bases). V was pared by 2 bases and J by 3 bases, with 10 bases between. This CDR3 has 14 amino acids. Germline CDR1 reads MDHEN; CDR2 reads SYDVKM. CDR3 DNA sequence: TGTGCCAGCAGTTTACGGGGGGTGGACTATGGCTACACCTTC. This gives the protein CASSLRGVDYGYTF.

About this clone itself: A read error may produce the germline difference seen at one junction end. The chain employs TRBV4-1 and TRBJ1-4; TRBD1 agrees at 9 bases. The CDR3 runs 14 residues. Germline V gene data show CDR1 as MGHRA and CDR2 as YSYEKL. CDR3 region: CASSPDRGNEKLFF. The CDR3 DNA is TGTGCCAGCAGCCCGGACAGGGGTAATGAAAAACTGTTTTTT.

This clone was seen a single time. The rearrangement uses TRBV5-6 and TRBJ2-7, with D perhaps matching TRBD2 (5 bases). The V and J ends lost 2 bases and 2 bases respectively, with 11 bases between them. Germline CDR1 reads SGHDT; CDR2 reads YYEEEE. The CDR3 sequence is 14 residues long. As DNA, the CDR3 is TGTGCCAGCAGCTTAACCGGGAACACCTACGAGCAGTACTTC. Amino acids: CASSLTGNTYEQYF.

This chain links TRBV6-1 with TRBJ2-4, with 9 bases that match TRBD1. CDR1 is MNHNS and CDR2 is SASEGT in the germline V gene. J gave up 0 bases and V 1 base, and 4 bases lay outside the gene matches. This CDR3 is built from 17 residues. CDR3 sequence: CASSEEGQGKAKNIQYF. The CDR3 DNA reads TGTGCCAGCAGTGAAGAGGGACAGGGAAAAGCCAAAAACATTCAGTACTTC.

This clone has only one observation. The chain carries TRBV7-9 and TRBJ1-1; D is uncertain. Per the germline V gene, CDR1 is SEHNR and CDR2 is FQNEAQ (reference sequence). Deletions cut 3 bases from V and 3 bases from J, with 11 bases between. This CDR3 is 14 amino acids long. CDR3: CASSFWGEDTEAFF. The CDR3 nucleotides are TGTGCCAGCAGCTTTTGGGGAGAGGACACTGAAGCTTTCTTT.

This clone has more than one count but fewer than ten. The rearrangement links TRBV7-2 to TRBJ1-2; 9 bases agree with TRBD1. This CDR3 is built from 14 residues. The germline CDR1 and CDR2 sequences are SGHTA and FQGNSA. V lost 1 base and J lost 6; bases outside the gene matches: 3. CDR3 sequence (DNA): TGTGCCAGCAGCTTAGGCGGGACAGGGAATGGCTACACCTTC. Its translation: CASSLGGTGNGYTF.

The chain couples TRBV7-4 to TRBJ2-7, with a weak D call TRBD2 (6 bases). With 3 bases removed from V and 3 bases from J, the gap between germline ends came to 15 bases. The germline V gene has CDR1 SGHVT and CDR2 SQSDAQ. The CDR3 consists of 15 residues. The CDR3 bases are TGTGCCAGCAGCTTTCGGGACTGGGGGGACTACGAGCAGTACTTC. This gives the protein CASSFRDWGDYEQYF.

This clone showed up just a few times. A read error likely explains this, since a far larger clone differs by one base. This chain uses TRBV5-1 with TRBJ1-2; D is uncertain. Germline CDR1 and CDR2: SGHRS and YFSETQ. Trimming pared 2 bases from V and 1 base from J, leaving 15 bases between. The CDR3 is 16 residues long. CDR3 in amino acids: CASSLPDTPLNYGYTF. CDR3 DNA: TGCGCCAGCAGCTTACCTGATACTCCCCTTAACTATGGCTACACCTTC.

The chain combines TRBV11-2 with TRBJ2-7, with D tentatively TRBD2 (5 bases). The ends were cut back, 4 bases at V and 7 bases at J, with 11 bases in the middle. CDR3 length equals 12 residues. Germline V gene data show CDR1 as SGHAT and CDR2 as FQNNGV. The CDR3 loop reads CASSSHPGEQYF. DNA of the CDR3: TGTGCCAGCAGCTCCCACCCGGGGGAGCAGTACTTC.

This chain links TRBV9 with TRBJ2-2; D is possibly TRBD2 (6 bases). CDR3 length equals 13 residues. The ends were cut back, 10 bases at V and 8 bases at J, with 18 bases in the middle. Germline assignment: CDR1 SGDLS and CDR2 YYNGEE. The CDR3: CAGTRDSSGELFF. In nucleotides, the CDR3 is TGTGCCGGTACTCGGGACTCTTCTGGGGAGCTGTTTTTT. Drawing the rest from reference TRBV9 and TRBJ2-2, the complete variable domain is DSGVTQTPKHLITATGQRVTLRCSPRSGDLSVYWYQQSLDQGLQFLIQYYNGEERAKGNILERFSAQQFPDLHSELNLSSLELGDSALYFCAGTRDSSGELFFGEGSRLTVL.

This chain joins TRBV7-2 and TRBJ2-7, with a tentative D call TRBD1 (5 bases). Germline CDR1 SGHTA, CDR2 FQGNSA. Trimming left V 1 base short and J 4 bases short, with 11 bases between. This CDR3 region has 14 residues. CDR3 loop: CASSLEGYYYEQYF. CDR3 sequence (DNA): TGTGCCAGCAGCTTAGAGGGGTACTATTACGAGCAGTACTTC.

This chain uses TRBV4-3 with TRBJ2-7; TRBD1 might be the D (6 bases). Germline V lookup: CDR1 LGHNA, CDR2 YSLEER. This CDR3 comprises 14 residues. V dropped 0 bases and J dropped 0 bases, with 6 bases sitting between them. Here the CDR3 reads CASSQDRGSYEQYF. As DNA, the CDR3 is TGCGCCAGCAGCCAAGACAGGGGCTCCTACGAGCAGTACTTC.

The chain carries TRBV28 and TRBJ1-2; 10 bases agree with TRBD1. The CDR3 runs to 14 residues. Germline CDR1 is MDHEN and CDR2 is SYDVKM. V was pared by 3 bases and J by 5 bases, with 3 bases of the junction left unmatched. The CDR3 DNA sequence: TGTGCCAGCAGTTTCTTGGACAGGGGGTATGGCTACACCTTC. Translated: CASSFLDRGYGYTF.

By its share, this clone is medium-sized. The chain is built from TRBV7-9 and TRBJ2-1, with 12 bases fitting TRBD2. The CDR3 is 16 amino acids. V dropped 4 bases and J dropped 7; count of bases not matched to a gene: 8. Germline V gives CDR1 SEHNR, CDR2 FQNEAQ (reference sequence). CDR3 coding DNA: TGTGCCAGCAGCTCACCACTAGCGGGGGGAATGAATGAGCAGTTCTTC. Its protein product is CASSSPLAGGMNEQFF.